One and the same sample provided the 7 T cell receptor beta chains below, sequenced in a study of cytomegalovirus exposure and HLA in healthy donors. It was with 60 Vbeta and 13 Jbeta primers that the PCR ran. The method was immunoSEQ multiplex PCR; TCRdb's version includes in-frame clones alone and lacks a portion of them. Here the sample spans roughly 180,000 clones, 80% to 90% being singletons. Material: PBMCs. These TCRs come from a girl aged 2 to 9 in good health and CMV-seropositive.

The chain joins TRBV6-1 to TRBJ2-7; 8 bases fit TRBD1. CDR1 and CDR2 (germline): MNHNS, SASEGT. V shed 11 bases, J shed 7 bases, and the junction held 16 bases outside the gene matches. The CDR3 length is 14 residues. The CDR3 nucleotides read TGTGCCTCCAAGGGGGGACAGGCATCCCTGGAGCAGTACTTC. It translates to CASKGGQASLEQYF.

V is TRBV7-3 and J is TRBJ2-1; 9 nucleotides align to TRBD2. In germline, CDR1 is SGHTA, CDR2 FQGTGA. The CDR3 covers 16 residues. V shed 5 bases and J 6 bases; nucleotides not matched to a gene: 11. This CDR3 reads CASSEFELAGTNEQFF. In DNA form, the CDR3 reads TGTGCCAGCAGCGAGTTCGAACTAGCGGGTACCAATGAGCAGTTCTTC.

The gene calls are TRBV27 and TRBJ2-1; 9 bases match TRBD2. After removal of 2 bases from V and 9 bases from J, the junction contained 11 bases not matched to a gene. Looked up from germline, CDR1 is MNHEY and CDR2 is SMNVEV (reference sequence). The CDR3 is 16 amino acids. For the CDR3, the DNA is TGTGCCAGCAGTTTAATTAGCGGGAGTACGGGGCCTGAGCAGTTCTTC. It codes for CASSLISGSTGPEQFF.

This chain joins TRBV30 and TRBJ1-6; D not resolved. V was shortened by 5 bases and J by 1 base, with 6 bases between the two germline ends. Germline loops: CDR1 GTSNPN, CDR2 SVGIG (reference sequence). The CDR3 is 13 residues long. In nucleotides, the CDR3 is TGTGCCTGGCTCAGGTCCTATAATTCACCCCTCCACTTT. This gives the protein CAWLRSYNSPLHF.

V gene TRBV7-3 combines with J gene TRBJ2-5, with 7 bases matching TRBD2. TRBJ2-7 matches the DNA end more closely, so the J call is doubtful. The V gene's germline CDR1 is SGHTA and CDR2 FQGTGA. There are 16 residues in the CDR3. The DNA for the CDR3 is TGTGCCAGCAGCCCGATGATCGGGACTAAATCCTACGAGCAGTACTTC. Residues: CASSPMIGTKSYEQYF.

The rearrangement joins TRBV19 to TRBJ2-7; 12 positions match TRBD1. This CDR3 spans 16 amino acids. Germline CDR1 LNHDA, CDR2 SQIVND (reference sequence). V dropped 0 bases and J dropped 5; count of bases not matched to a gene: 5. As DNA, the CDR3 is TGTGCCAGTAGTATAGAACCGGGACAGGGGGCACACGAGCAGTACTTC. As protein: CASSIEPGQGAHEQYF.

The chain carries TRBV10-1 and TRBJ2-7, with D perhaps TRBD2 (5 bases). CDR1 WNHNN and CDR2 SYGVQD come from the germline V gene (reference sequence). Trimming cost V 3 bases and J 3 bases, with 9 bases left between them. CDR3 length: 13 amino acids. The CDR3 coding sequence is TGCGCCAGCAGTGAATCGGGGAACTACGAGCAGTACTTC. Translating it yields CASSESGNYEQYF.